The sequence of this T cell receptor (beta chain) was determined in a study of CD8+ T cells in alopecia areata. Extraction and reverse transcription of RNA yielded cDNA as the sequencing template. This table comes from immunoSEQ multiplex PCR, and its TCRdb copy is limited to in-frame clones, with some not included. The table shows approximately 66,000 clones, with roughly 61% occurring only once. The CDR3 is 11 amino acids. Trimming removed 7 bases from V and 9 bases from J, with 10 bases in between. Germline V gives CDR1 MNHEY, CDR2 SMNVEV (reference sequence). This clonotype originated in a human donor with alopecia areata. The sample here was CD8+ T cells sorted from blood, taken at week 0. This chain links TRBV27 with TRBJ2-1; possibly TRBD1 for D (5 bases). This chain's CDR3 is CASIIQGEQFF. The CDR3 DNA reads as TGTGCCAGCATAATTCAGGGTGAGCAGTTCTTC.